Sequencing of this T cell receptor (beta chain) was carried out in a study of neoadjuvant anti-PD-1 for oral cavity cancer. Noted time point: after neoadjuvant nivolumab, at surgical resection. Method: immunoSEQ multiplex PCR; TCRdb's copy keeps in-frame clones and lacks some. Of approximately 15,000 clones in the sample, more than 75% are singletons; the top ten hold over 2%. In germline, CDR1 is SGHNT, CDR2 YENEEA. V shed 5 bases and J shed 5 bases, with 9 bases lying between them. CDR3 size: 13 residues. Source: PBMCs, taken after nivolumab (anti-PD-1) treatment. The TCR originated in a person between 40 and 80 years old with oral cavity squamous cell carcinoma. The chain joins TRBV11-3 to TRBJ2-2; D gene uncertain. The CDR3 here is CASSPRRTGELFF. Written as DNA, the CDR3 is TGTGCCAGCAGCCCCAGGAGAACCGGGGAGCTGTTTTTT.